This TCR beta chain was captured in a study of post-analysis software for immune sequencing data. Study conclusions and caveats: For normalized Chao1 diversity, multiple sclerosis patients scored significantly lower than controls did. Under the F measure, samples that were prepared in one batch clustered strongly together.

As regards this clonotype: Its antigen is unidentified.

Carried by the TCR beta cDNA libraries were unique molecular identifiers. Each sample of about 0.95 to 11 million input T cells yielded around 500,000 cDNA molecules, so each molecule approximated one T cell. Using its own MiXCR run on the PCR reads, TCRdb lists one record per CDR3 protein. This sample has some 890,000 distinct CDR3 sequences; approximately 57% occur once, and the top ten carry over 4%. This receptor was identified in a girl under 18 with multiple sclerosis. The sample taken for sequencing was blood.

The CDR3 loop is CASSLGTGKIDEQYF. The CDR3, as DNA: TGTGCCAGCAGCTTAGGAACAGGGAAAATCGACGAGCAGTACTTC. J is TRBJ2-7 and V is TRBV7-6, with a tentative D call TRBD1 (6 bases). The ends were cut back, 1 base at V and 5 bases at J, with 15 bases in the middle. Per the germline V gene, CDR1 is SGHVS and CDR2 is FNYEAQ. CDR3 length: 15 amino acids.